This T cell receptor beta chain was identified in a study of blood T cell repertoires in COVID-19. Overall study: From the United States, Italy and Spain came samples of acute and convalescent COVID-19.

Some clones are missing from TCRdb's copy, which holds only in-frame ones; the method was immunoSEQ multiplex PCR. The sample contains roughly 130,000 clones, 75% to 90% of which appear only once. CDR1 and CDR2 from the germline V gene are MDHEN and SYDVKM. The CDR3 is 15 residues long. The V and J ends lost 1 base and 3 bases respectively, with 12 bases between them. This clone appeared once. The source is an older man with acute or convalescent COVID-19. The source material was peripheral blood. The V call is TRBV28, the J call TRBJ2-5; a possible D gene is TRBD2 (6 bases). This CDR3 is CASSLSRRGKETQYF. In nucleotides, the CDR3 is TGTGCCAGCAGTTTATCCAGGAGGGGAAAAGAGACCCAGTACTTC.